This T cell receptor (beta chain) was sequenced for a study of human T cells and chemical hapten exposure. Study information: The upper back received 0.01% DPC by patch testing, with results read at 6 days.

The CDR3 is 13 residues long. Trimming shortened V by 3 bases and J by 0 bases, and 3 bases separated the two germline ends. Germline CDR1 and CDR2: SGHTA and FQGNSA. This clonotype was seen a single time. What it recognizes is unknown. The time point here: pre-sensitization, week 0. Treatment defined: therapeutic diphenylcyclopropenone sensitization with weekly scalp DPC. Overall study findings and caveats: Versus controls, significantly more large CDR3 similarity clusters arose from expanded TCRs. Since the donors had alopecia, their immune response may not be the same as that of healthy people.

From the RACE reads, TCRdb called clonotypes with MiXCR, one entry per CDR3 protein. This sample has about 180,000 distinct CDR3 sequences; roughly 30% occur once, and the top ten carry about 2.7%. This sequence originates from a woman in her 30s with alopecia areata. Some clones in this sample may be carry-over from other donors' samples. This sequence joins TRBV7-2 and TRBJ2-1; D is unclear. Material: whole blood, obtained in connection with sensitization to the hapten diphenylcyclopropenone (DPC). The CDR3 nucleotides are TGTGCCAGCAGCTTTATCTCCTACAATGAGCAGTTCTTC. Protein: CASSFISYNEQFF.